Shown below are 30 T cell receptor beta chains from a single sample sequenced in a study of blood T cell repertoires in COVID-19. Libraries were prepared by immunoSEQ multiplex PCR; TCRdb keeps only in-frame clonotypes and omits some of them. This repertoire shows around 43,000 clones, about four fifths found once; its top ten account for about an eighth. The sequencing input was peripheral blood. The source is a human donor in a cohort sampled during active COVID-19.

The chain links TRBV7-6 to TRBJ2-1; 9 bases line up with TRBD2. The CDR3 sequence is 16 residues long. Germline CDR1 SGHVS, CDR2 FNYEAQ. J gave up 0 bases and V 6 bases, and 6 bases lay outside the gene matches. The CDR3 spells CASSQYSGSSYNEQFF. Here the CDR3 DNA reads TGTGCCAGCAGTCAATATAGCGGGAGCTCCTACAATGAGCAGTTCTTC.

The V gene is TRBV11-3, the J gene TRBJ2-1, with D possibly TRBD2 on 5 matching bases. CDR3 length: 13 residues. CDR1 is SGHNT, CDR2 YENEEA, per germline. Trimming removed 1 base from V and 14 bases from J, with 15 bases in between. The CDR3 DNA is TGTGCCAGCAGCTTAGGAGGTGAGGGCGGAAAGTTCTTC. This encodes CASSLGGEGGKFF. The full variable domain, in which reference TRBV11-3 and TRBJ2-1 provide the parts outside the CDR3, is EAGVVQSPRYKIIEKKQPVAFWCNPISGHNTLYWYLQNLGQGPELLIRYENEEAVDDSQLPKDRFSAERLKGVDSTLKIQPAELGDSAVYLCASSLGGEGGKFFGPGTRLTVL.

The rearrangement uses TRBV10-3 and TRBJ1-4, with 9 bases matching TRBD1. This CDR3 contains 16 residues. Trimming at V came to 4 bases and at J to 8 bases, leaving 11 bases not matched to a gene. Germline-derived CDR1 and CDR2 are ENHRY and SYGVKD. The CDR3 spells CAISAGQGFLGEKLFF. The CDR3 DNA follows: TGTGCCATCAGTGCGGGACAGGGCTTTCTCGGCGAAAAACTGTTTTTT.

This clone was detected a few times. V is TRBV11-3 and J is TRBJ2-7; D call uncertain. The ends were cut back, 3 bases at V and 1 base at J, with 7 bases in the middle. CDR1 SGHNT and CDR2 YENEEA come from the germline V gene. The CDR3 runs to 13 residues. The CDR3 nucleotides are TGTGCCAGCAGCTTTGAGGTGTCCTACGAGCAGTACTTC. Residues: CASSFEVSYEQYF.

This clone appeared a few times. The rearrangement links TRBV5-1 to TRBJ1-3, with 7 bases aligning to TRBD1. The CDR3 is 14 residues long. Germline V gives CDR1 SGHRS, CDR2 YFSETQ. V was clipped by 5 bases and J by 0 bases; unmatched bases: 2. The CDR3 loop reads CASSQGVSGNTIYF. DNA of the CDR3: TGCGCCAGCAGTCAGGGGGTCTCTGGAAACACCATATATTTT.

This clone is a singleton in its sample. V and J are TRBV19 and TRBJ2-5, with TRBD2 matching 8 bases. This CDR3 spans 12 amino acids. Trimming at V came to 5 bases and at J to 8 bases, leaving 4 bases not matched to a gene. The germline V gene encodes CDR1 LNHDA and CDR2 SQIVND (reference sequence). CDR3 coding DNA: TGTGCCAGTAGTTTCAGCGGGAGTACCCAGTACTTC. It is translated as CASSFSGSTQYF.

This CDR3 reads CASSLGSGSPQFF. CDR3 bases: TGTGCCAGCAGCTTAGGGTCGGGGAGTCCCCAGTTCTTC. The rearrangement uses TRBV11-3 and TRBJ2-1, with D tentatively TRBD2 (5 bases). Trimming took 1 base from V and 13 from J, leaving 14 bases between them. The germline CDR1 and CDR2 sequences are SGHNT and YENEEA. This CDR3 spans 13 amino acids.

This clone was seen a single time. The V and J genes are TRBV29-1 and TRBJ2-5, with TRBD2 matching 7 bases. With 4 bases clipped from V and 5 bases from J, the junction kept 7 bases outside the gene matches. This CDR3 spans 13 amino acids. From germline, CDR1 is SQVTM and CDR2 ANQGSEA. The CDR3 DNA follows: TGCAGCGTTGGATTCTGGGGGGGTGAGACCCAGTACTTC. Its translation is CSVGFWGGETQYF.

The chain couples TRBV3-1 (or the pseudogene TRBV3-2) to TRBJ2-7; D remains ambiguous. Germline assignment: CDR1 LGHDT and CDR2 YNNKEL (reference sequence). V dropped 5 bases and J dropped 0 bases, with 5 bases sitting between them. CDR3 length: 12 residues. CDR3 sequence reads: CASSLSSYEQYF. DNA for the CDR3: TGTGCCAGCAGCTTGAGCTCCTACGAGCAGTACTTC.

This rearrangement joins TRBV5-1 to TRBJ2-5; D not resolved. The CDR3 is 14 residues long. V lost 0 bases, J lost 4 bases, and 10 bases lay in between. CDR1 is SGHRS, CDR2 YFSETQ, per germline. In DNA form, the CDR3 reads TGCGCCAGCAGCTTGGGGTTTCCCAGAGAGACCCAGTACTTC. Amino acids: CASSLGFPRETQYF.

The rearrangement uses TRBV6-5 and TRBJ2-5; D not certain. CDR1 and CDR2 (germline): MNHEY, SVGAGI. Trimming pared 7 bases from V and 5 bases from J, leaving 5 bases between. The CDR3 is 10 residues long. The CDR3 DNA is TGTGCCAGCATGGAGGAGACCCAGTACTTC. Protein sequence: CASMEETQYF.

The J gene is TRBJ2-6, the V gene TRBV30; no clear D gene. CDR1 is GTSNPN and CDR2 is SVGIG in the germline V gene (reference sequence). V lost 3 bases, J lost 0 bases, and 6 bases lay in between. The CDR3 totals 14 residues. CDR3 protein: CAWRHFSGANVLTF. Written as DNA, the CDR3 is TGTGCCTGGAGACATTTCTCTGGGGCCAACGTCCTGACTTTC. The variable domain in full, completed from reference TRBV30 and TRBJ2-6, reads SQTIHQWPATLVQPVGSPLSLECTVEGTSNPNLYWYRQAAGRGLQLLFYSVGIGQISSEVPQNLSASRPQDRQFILSSKKLLLSDSGFYLCAWRHFSGANVLTFGAGSRLTVL.

The CDR3 coding sequence is TGTGCCAGCAGCTCCTGGGCGGGGAACCAAGAGACCCAGTACTTC. It yields the protein CASSSWAGNQETQYF. The chain recombines TRBV7-2 with TRBJ2-5; D may be TRBD2 (6 bases). This CDR3 region has 15 residues. V dropped 4 bases and J dropped 0 bases, with 12 bases sitting between them. Germline loops: CDR1 SGHTA, CDR2 FQGNSA. Full variable domain (rest looked up from reference TRBV7-2 and TRBJ2-5): GAGVSQSPSNKVTEKGKDVELRCDPISGHTALYWYRQSLGQGLEFLIYFQGNSAPDKSGLPSDRFSAERTGGSVSTLTIQRTQQEDSAVYLCASSSWAGNQETQYFGPGTRLLVL.

The CDR3 DNA reads as TGTGCCAGCAGCTTGGGACTAGCGGGAGGAGATGAGCAGTTCTTC. Amino acids: CASSLGLAGGDEQFF. This chain uses TRBV7-2 with TRBJ2-1; 15 bases are a match to TRBD2. The germline CDR1 and CDR2 sequences are SGHTA and FQGNSA. CDR3 length: 15 amino acids. The J segment lost 8 bases and the V segment lost 3 bases, leaving 2 bases of the junction unmatched.

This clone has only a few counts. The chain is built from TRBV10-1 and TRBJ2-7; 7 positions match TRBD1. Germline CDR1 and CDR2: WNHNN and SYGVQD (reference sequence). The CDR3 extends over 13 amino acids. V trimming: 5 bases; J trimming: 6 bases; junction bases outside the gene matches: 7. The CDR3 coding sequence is TGCGCCAGCAGTACCGCCGGGACAGCCGAGCAGTACTTC. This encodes CASSTAGTAEQYF.

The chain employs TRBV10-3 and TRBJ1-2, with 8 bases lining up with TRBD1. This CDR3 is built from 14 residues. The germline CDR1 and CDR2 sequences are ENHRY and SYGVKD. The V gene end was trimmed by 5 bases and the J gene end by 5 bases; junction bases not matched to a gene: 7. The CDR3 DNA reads TGTGCCATCAGTCCAGGGGGCGAGGGGTATGGCTACACCTTC. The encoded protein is CAISPGGEGYGYTF.

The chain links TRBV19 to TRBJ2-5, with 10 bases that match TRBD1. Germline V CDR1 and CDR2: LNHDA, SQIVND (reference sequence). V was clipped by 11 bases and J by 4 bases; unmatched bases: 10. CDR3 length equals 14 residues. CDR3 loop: CASGGTGAGETQYF. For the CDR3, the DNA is TGTGCCTCAGGAGGGACAGGGGCGGGAGAGACCCAGTACTTC.

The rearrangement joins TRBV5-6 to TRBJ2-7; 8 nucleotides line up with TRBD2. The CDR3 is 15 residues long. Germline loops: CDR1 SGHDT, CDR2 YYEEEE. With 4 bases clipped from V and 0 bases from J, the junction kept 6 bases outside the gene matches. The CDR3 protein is CASSPGGEVSYEQYF. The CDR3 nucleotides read TGTGCCAGCAGCCCGGGAGGGGAGGTCTCCTACGAGCAGTACTTC.

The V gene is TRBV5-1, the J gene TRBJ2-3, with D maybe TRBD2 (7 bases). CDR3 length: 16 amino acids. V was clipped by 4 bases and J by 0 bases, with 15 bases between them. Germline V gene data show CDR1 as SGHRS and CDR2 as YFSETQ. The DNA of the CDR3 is TGCGCCAGCAGCCCCTCAAGCGGGACAAGCACAGATACGCAGTATTTT. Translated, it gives CASSPSSGTSTDTQYF. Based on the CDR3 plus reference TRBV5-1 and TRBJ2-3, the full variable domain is KAGVTQTPRYLIKTRGQQVTLSCSPISGHRSVSWYQQTPGQGLQFLFEYFSETQRNKGNFPGRFSGRQFSNSRSEMNVSTLELGDSALYLCASSPSSGTSTDTQYFGPGTRLTVL.

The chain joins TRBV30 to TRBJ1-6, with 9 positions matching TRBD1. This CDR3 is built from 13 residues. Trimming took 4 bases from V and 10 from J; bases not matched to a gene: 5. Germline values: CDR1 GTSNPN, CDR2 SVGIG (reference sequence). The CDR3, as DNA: TGTGCCTGGAAGGGGACAGGGTCGTCACCCCTCCACTTT. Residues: CAWKGTGSSPLHF.

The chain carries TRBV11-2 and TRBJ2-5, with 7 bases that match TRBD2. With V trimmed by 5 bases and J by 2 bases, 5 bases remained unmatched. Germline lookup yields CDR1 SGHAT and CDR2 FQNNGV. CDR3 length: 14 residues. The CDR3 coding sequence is TGTGCCAGCAGCATGGGACTACGTCAAGAGACCCAGTACTTC. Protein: CASSMGLRQETQYF.

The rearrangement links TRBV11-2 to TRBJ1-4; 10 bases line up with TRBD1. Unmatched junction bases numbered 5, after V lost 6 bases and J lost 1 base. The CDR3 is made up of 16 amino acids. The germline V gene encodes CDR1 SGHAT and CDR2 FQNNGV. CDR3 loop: CASSPWTGGTNEKLFF. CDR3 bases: TGTGCCAGCAGTCCCTGGACAGGGGGAACTAATGAAAAACTGTTTTTT.

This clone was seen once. The CDR3 bases are TGCGCCAGCTCTAAGGGAGACAGGTTCACTGAAGCTTTCTTT. Its translation: CASSKGDRFTEAFF. The chain recombines TRBV5-1 with TRBJ1-1; D may be TRBD1 (6 bases). V was shortened by 7 bases and J by 4 bases, with 17 bases between the two germline ends. The CDR3 length is 14 residues. Germline V gene sequence: CDR1 SGHRS, CDR2 YFSETQ.

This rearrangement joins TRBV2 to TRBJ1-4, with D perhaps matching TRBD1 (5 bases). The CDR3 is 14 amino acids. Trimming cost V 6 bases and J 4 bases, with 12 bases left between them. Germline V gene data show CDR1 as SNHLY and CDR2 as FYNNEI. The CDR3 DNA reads TGTGCCAGCAGGGCAGGGTCAAATAATGAAAAACTGTTTTTT. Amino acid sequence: CASRAGSNNEKLFF. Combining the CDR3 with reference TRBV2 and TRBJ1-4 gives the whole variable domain EPEVTQTPSHQVTQMGQEVILRCVPISNHLYFYWYRQILGQKVEFLVSFYNNEISEKSEIFDDQFSVERPDGSNFTLKIRSTKLEDSAMYFCASRAGSNNEKLFFGSGTQLSVL.

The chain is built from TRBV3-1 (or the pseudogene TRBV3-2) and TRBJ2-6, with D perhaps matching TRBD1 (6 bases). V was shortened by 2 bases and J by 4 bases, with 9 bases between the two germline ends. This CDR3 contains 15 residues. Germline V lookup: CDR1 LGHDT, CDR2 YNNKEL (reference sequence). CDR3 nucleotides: TGTGCCAGCAGCCAACCAGGGGACGGGGCCAACGTCCTGACTTTC. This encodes CASSQPGDGANVLTF.

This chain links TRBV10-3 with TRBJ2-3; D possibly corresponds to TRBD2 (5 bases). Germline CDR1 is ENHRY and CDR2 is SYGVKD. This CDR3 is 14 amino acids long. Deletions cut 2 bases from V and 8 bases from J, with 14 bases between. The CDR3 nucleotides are TGTGCCATCAGTGAGCCTCGAGCGGCAGGTACGCAGTATTTT. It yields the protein CAISEPRAAGTQYF.

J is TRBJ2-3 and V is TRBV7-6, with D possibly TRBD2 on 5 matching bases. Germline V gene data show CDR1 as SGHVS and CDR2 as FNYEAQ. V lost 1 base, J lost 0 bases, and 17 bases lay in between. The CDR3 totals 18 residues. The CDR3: CASSLVLRGRLSTDTQYF. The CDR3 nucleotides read TGTGCCAGCAGCTTAGTCCTTAGAGGGCGCCTAAGCACAGATACGCAGTATTTT.

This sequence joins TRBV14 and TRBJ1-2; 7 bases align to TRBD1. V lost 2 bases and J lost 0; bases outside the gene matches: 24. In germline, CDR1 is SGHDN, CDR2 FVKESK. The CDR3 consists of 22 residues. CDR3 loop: CASSQSSTGDLGVRLANYGYTF. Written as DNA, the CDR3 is TGTGCCAGCAGCCAATCTTCCACAGGGGATTTAGGGGTCCGGTTAGCTAACTATGGCTACACCTTC.

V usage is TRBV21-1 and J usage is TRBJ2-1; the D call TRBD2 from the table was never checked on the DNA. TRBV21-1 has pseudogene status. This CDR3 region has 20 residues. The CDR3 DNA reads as TGTGCCAGCAGCAAAGTAAACATACCCCTGGCGCTAGCGGATCACAATGAGCAGTTCTTC. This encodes CASSKVNIPLALADHNEQFF.

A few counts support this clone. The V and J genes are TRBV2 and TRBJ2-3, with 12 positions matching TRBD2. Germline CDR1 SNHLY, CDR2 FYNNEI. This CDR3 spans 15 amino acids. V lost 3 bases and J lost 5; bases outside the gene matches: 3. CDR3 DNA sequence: TGTGCCAGCAGTGACGCACTAGCGGGAGGAGATACGCAGTATTTT. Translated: CASSDALAGGDTQYF. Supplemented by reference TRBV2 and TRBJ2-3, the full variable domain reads EPEVTQTPSHQVTQMGQEVILRCVPISNHLYFYWYRQILGQKVEFLVSFYNNEISEKSEIFDDQFSVERPDGSNFTLKIRSTKLEDSAMYFCASSDALAGGDTQYFGPGTRLTVL.